This T cell receptor (beta chain) was found in a study of T cells after yellow fever vaccination. TCRdb processed the 5' RACE reads anew with MiXCR; each CDR3 protein has one entry. The sample holds about 350,000 distinct CDR3 sequences, approximately 4% seen once. CDR1 and CDR2 (germline): MNHNY, SVGAGI (reference sequence). V lost 4 bases and J lost 4; bases outside the gene matches: 12. CDR3 length equals 16 residues. In its sample, this clonotype was seen a few times. This chain joins TRBV6-6 and TRBJ1-2; 7 positions agree with TRBD1. The sequence was obtained from a man between 18 and 29 years old who received the YFV17D yellow fever vaccine. Sequenced material: PBMCs, taken 5 days after the yellow fever booster vaccination. CDR3 DNA: TGTGCCAGCAGTTGGAGAGGGGGCTCATCAAGCTATGGCTACACCTTC. Its translation: CASSWRGGSSSYGYTF.